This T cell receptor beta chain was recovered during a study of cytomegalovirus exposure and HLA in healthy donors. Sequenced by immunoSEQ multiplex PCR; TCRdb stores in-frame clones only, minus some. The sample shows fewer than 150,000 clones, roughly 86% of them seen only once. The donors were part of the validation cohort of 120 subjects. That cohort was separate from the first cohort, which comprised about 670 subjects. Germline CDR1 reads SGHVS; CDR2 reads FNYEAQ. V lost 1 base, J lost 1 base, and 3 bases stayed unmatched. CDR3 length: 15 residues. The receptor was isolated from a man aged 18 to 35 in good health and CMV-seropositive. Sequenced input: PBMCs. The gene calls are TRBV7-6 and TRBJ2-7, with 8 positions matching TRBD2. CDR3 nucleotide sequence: TGTGCCAGCAGCTTAGATCCGGGAGGGTCCTACGAGCAGTACTTC. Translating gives CASSLDPGGSYEQYF.